A single sample gave rise to the 3 T cell receptor beta chains below, sequenced in a study. TCRdb processed the 5' RACE reads anew with MiXCR; each CDR3 protein has one entry. The sample yields 10,000 to 15,000 distinct CDR3 sequences, 20% to 30% seen once. The sequenced material came from naive CD4+ T cells sorted from blood. Indicated subset: naive CD4+ T cells, CD4+CD45RA+CD25-. These receptors originate from a female donor with breast cancer.

This clonotype has a count of ten or more. The J gene is TRBJ1-5, the V gene TRBV27, with 7 bases identical to TRBD1. With V trimmed by 4 bases and J by 9 bases, 6 bases remained unmatched. This CDR3 comprises 13 residues. The germline CDR1 and CDR2 sequences are MNHEY and SMNVEV (reference sequence). CDR3 DNA sequence: TGTGCCAGCAGTTCGGACAGGATGAGGCCCCAGCATTTT. Its protein product is CASSSDRMRPQHF.

This clonotype is categorized as medium-sized (0.01 to 0.1%). The chain's CDR3 is CASRETDHSNQPQHF. The DNA for the CDR3 is TGTGCCAGCCGGGAGACAGATCATAGCAATCAGCCCCAGCATTTT. The chain joins TRBV2 to TRBJ1-5; a weak D match, TRBD1 (5 bases). Germline-derived CDR1 and CDR2 are SNHLY and FYNNEI. The V gene lost 8 bases and the J gene lost 0 bases, with 14 bases spanning the gap. The CDR3 length is 15 residues.

In this sample, this clonotype turned up many times. A clone one base away is much larger, so this may be a read error. V usage is TRBV4-1 and J usage is TRBJ1-1; possible D gene TRBD1, 5 bases. The germline V gene encodes CDR1 MGHRA and CDR2 YSYEKL. CDR3 size: 15 residues. Between the trimmed V and J ends, which lost 1 base and 5 bases, there was a span of 14 bases. The CDR3 sequence: CASSQAYGRGTEAFF. CDR3 bases: TGCGCCAGCAGCCAAGCCTACGGACGGGGGACTGAAGCTTTCTTT.